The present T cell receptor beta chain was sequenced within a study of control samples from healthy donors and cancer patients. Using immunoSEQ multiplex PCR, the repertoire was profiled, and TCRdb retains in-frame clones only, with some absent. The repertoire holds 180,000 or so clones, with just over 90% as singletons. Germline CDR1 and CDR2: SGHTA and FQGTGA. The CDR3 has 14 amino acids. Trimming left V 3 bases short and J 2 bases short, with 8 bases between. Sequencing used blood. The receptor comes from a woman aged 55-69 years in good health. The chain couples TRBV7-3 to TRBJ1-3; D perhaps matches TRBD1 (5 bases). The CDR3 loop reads CASSFQGTGNTIYF. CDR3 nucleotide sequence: TGTGCCAGCAGCTTCCAGGGCACTGGAAACACCATATATTTT.